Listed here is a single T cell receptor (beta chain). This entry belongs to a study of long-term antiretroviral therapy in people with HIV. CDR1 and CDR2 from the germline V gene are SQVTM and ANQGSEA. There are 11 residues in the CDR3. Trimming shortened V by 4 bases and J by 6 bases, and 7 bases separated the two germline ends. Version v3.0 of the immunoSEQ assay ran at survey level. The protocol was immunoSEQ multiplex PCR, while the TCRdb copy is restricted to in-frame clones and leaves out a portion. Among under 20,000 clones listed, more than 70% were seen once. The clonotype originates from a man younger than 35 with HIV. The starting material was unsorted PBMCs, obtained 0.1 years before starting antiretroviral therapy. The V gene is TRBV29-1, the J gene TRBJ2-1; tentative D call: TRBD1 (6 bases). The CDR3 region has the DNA TGCAGCGTTGGCAGGGGCAATGAGCAGTTCTTC. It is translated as CSVGRGNEQFF.